One and the same sample provided the 13 T cell receptor beta chains below, sequenced in a study of cytomegalovirus exposure and HLA in healthy donors. The study ran its PCR with 60 Vbeta and 13 Jbeta primers. This table comes from immunoSEQ multiplex PCR, and its TCRdb copy is limited to in-frame clones, with some not included. Of over 100,000 clones in the sample, 60% to 80% were seen once. The material sequenced was PBMCs. The receptor source for this set is a male donor in good health and CMV-seronegative.

V and J are TRBV6-1 and TRBJ1-4; no firm D call. There are 19 residues in the CDR3. Trimming took off 2 bases at V and 1 base at J, with 20 bases between the two ends. The germline gives CDR1 MNHNS, CDR2 SASEGT. The CDR3 region is CASSEYASGTALTNEKLFF. The CDR3 nucleotides read TGTGCCAGCAGTGAATACGCATCGGGAACCGCCCTAACTAATGAAAAACTGTTTTTT.

The rearrangement joins TRBV29-1 to TRBJ2-2; 8 bases fit TRBD2. The J segment lost 3 bases and the V segment lost 7 bases, leaving 7 bases of the junction unmatched. The CDR3 runs 14 residues. CDR1 is SQVTM and CDR2 is ANQGSEA in the germline V gene. CDR3: CSALTGGYTGELFF. CDR3 coding DNA: TGCAGCGCCCTGACGGGGGGGTACACCGGGGAGCTGTTTTTT.

The CDR3 here is CASSLGTSGGETQYF. CDR3 nucleotides: TGTGCCAGCAGCTTAGGGACTAGCGGGGGGGAGACCCAGTACTTC. J is TRBJ2-5 and V is TRBV7-2, with 14 bases aligning to TRBD2. V lost 1 base to trimming and J lost 5 bases; unmatched junction nucleotides: 0. The CDR3 is 15 amino acids. Germline V CDR1 and CDR2: SGHTA, FQGNSA.

This clone was detected only a few times. The chain is built from TRBV5-4 and TRBJ1-1, with D uncertain. V was pared by 4 bases and J by 1 base, with 8 bases between. CDR3 size: 13 residues. Germline CDR1 is SGHNT and CDR2 is YYREEE (reference sequence). The CDR3 DNA is TGTGCCAGCAGCCCCGGGTCGAACACTGAAGCTTTCTTT. Protein product: CASSPGSNTEAFF.

This clone came up once. Germline is not matched at one junction end, which may reflect a read error. The chain recombines TRBV18 with TRBJ2-5; D remains ambiguous. The CDR3 spans 14 residues. Germline CDR1 is KGHSH and CDR2 is LQKENI. The DNA for the CDR3 is TGTACCAGCTCACCTCGGCCGACACAAGAGACCCAGTACTTC. This encodes CTSSPRPTQETQYF.

In its sample, this clone was seen a few times. The rearrangement links TRBV5-6 to TRBJ2-7, with D uncertain. CDR3 length equals 14 residues. Germline loops: CDR1 SGHDT, CDR2 YYEEEE. The V and J ends lost 4 bases and 0 bases respectively, with 11 bases between them. The CDR3 reads CASSPNTNSYEQYF. Here the CDR3 DNA reads TGTGCCAGCAGCCCTAATACCAACTCCTACGAGCAGTACTTC.

The V call is TRBV18, the J call TRBJ2-7; 7 bases fit TRBD2. Trimming took 2 bases from V and 5 from J; bases not matched to a gene: 9. The CDR3 has 15 amino acids. Germline-derived CDR1 and CDR2 are KGHSH and LQKENI. The CDR3 protein is CASSPSRGERNEQYF. CDR3 coding DNA: TGTGCCAGCTCACCAAGCCGGGGGGAAAGGAACGAGCAGTACTTC.

With respect to this clone: Its ends do not fully match the called genes, so a read error is possible. This sequence joins TRBV30 and TRBJ1-6; 7 bases map to TRBD1. The CDR3 length is 11 residues. Germline CDR1 GTSNPN, CDR2 SVGIG (reference sequence). CDR3 coding DNA: TGTGCCTGGAGTGAAGGGACAGACCCAAGGTTT. This encodes CAWSEGTDPRF.

This clone has just a few counts. The chain recombines TRBV10-3 with TRBJ2-7, with 7 bases matching TRBD1. V was pared by 5 bases and J by 4 bases, with 8 bases of the junction left unmatched. The germline gives CDR1 ENHRY, CDR2 SYGVKD. The CDR3 is 14 amino acids. The CDR3 sequence is CAISRGQISYEQYF. DNA of the CDR3: TGTGCCATCAGTCGGGGACAGATTTCATACGAGCAGTACTTC.

The rearrangement links TRBV7-6 to TRBJ2-5; 8 nucleotides align to TRBD2. The CDR3 contains 17 residues. J was trimmed by 3 bases and V by 4 bases; bases with no gene match: 13. Germline V gene lookup returns CDR1 SGHVS and CDR2 FNYEAQ. The CDR3, as DNA: TGTGCCAGCAGCTACGCGGTGGTAGCGGGGTATAAAGAGACCCAGTACTTC. This translates into CASSYAVVAGYKETQYF.

The count of this clone is one. The chain combines TRBV19 with TRBJ1-1; perhaps TRBD1 as D (5 bases). With 1 base removed from V and 3 bases from J, the gap between germline ends came to 12 bases. The CDR3 length is 15 residues. The germline gives CDR1 LNHDA, CDR2 SQIVND (reference sequence). The CDR3 here is CASSIAPRGDTEAFF. The CDR3 DNA reads TGTGCCAGTAGTATAGCCCCCCGGGGGGACACTGAAGCTTTCTTT.

Only one count was recorded for this clone. The chain combines TRBV27 with TRBJ1-2; tentative D call: TRBD1 (6 bases). The germline V gene has CDR1 MNHEY and CDR2 SMNVEV (reference sequence). CDR3 size: 16 residues. V was pared by 2 bases and J by 3 bases, with 16 bases between. CDR3 region: CASSLHSRGAHYGYTF. CDR3 DNA: TGTGCCAGCAGTTTACATAGCAGGGGCGCCCACTATGGCTACACCTTC.

The chain joins TRBV5-6 to TRBJ1-1, with 8 bases identical to TRBD1. The CDR3 runs 15 residues. The germline V gene encodes CDR1 SGHDT and CDR2 YYEEEE. The V gene end was trimmed by 5 bases and the J gene end by 0 bases; junction bases not matched to a gene: 6. The CDR3 protein is CASRRETGVNTEAFF. As DNA, the CDR3 is TGTGCCAGCAGACGTGAGACAGGGGTGAACACTGAAGCTTTCTTT.